A selection of T cell receptor beta chains follows, all from one sample in a study of shared clonotypes between healthy human individuals. Generated by immunoSEQ multiplex PCR, the TCRdb table keeps only in-frame clones and is missing some. The table has approximately 2.3 million clones, more than 80% seen once. The specimen was naive CD4+ T cells from PBMCs. The receptors shown here come from a man younger than 35 in good health. Some clones in this sample may be carry-over from other donors' samples. Both conserved end residues are part of each CDR3. A D gene is named only where the DNA matches it firmly. Rows give clone size only sometimes, using once, few, many, or a class for an expanded clone.

j_call: TRBJ2-1
v_call: TRBV7-3
d_call: TRBD1
clone_size: -
cdr3_length: 15
cdr3_nt: TGTGCCAGCAGCTCCACAGGGGGTTCCTACAATGAGCAGTTCTTC
cdr3_aa: CASSSTGGSYNEQFF

j_call: TRBJ2-5
v_call: TRBV7-2
d_call: TRBD2
clone_size: -
cdr3_length: 15
cdr3_nt: TGTGCCAGCAGCCGCCCCAAGCGGGAGATGGAGACCCAGTACTTC
cdr3_aa: CASSRPKREMETQYF

j_call: TRBJ2-7
v_call: TRBV7-6
d_call: -
clone_size: -
cdr3_length: 13
cdr3_nt: TGTGCCAGCAGCTCCCCTGGGCTCTACGAGCAGTACTTC
cdr3_aa: CASSSPGLYEQYF

j_call: TRBJ2-1
v_call: TRBV11-2
d_call: -
clone_size: -
cdr3_length: 14
cdr3_nt: TGTGCCAGCAGCTTAGGGGGAGGCTACAATGAGCAGTTCTTC
cdr3_aa: CASSLGGGYNEQFF

j_call: TRBJ2-1
v_call: TRBV7-9
d_call: TRBD2
clone_size: -
cdr3_length: 17
cdr3_nt: TGTGCCAGCAGCCTCCGCCTAACTAGCGGGAGGGTAAATGAGCAGTTCTTC
cdr3_aa: CASSLRLTSGRVNEQFF

j_call: TRBJ1-3
v_call: TRBV7-7
d_call: -
clone_size: -
cdr3_length: 13
cdr3_nt: TGTGCCAGCAGCCCCACAGCTGGAAACACCATATATTTT
cdr3_aa: CASSPTAGNTIYF

j_call: TRBJ1-2
v_call: TRBV5-6
d_call: -
clone_size: -
cdr3_length: 14
cdr3_nt: TGTGCCAGCAGGCGGAGGGCCGGGACTTATGGCTACACCTTC
cdr3_aa: CASRRRAGTYGYTF

j_call: TRBJ1-1
v_call: TRBV29-1
d_call: -
clone_size: -
cdr3_length: 10
cdr3_nt: TGCAGCGTTTTACAGGTTGAAGCTTTCTTT
cdr3_aa: CSVLQVEAFF

j_call: TRBJ1-1
v_call: TRBV29-1
d_call: -
clone_size: few
cdr3_length: 13
cdr3_nt: TGCAGCGTTGCCCCCGTGCTTGGGACTGAAGCTTTCTTT
cdr3_aa: CSVAPVLGTEAFF

j_call: TRBJ2-3
v_call: TRBV29-1
d_call: -
clone_size: -
cdr3_length: 14
cdr3_nt: TGCAGCGAACGCGGTGCGGGGGCCACAGATACGCAGTATTTT
cdr3_aa: CSERGAGATDTQYF

j_call: TRBJ2-6
v_call: TRBV11-2
d_call: TRBD1
clone_size: -
cdr3_length: 18
cdr3_nt: TGTGCCAGCAGCCTTAGACAGGGCCATACCTCTGGGGCCAACGTCCTGACTTTC
cdr3_aa: CASSLRQGHTSGANVLTF

j_call: TRBJ1-2
v_call: TRBV19
d_call: -
clone_size: -
cdr3_length: 13
cdr3_nt: TGTGCCAGTAGTATTTCACAAAACTATGGCTACACCTTC
cdr3_aa: CASSISQNYGYTF

j_call: TRBJ2-1
v_call: TRBV5-6
d_call: TRBD1
clone_size: -
cdr3_length: 13
cdr3_nt: TGTGCCAGCAGCTTGTGGGACAGGCATGAGCAGTTCTTC
cdr3_aa: CASSLWDRHEQFF

j_call: TRBJ1-2
v_call: TRBV5-1
d_call: TRBD1
clone_size: -
cdr3_length: 14
cdr3_nt: TGCGCCAGCAGCTTGGGGCCGCAGGGGGATGGCTACACCTTC
cdr3_aa: CASSLGPQGDGYTF

j_call: TRBJ2-2
v_call: TRBV19
d_call: -
clone_size: once
cdr3_length: 14
cdr3_nt: TGTGCCAGTAGTATGGGACGTAGTGCCGGGGAGCTGTTTTTT
cdr3_aa: CASSMGRSAGELFF

j_call: TRBJ1-2
v_call: TRBV7-2
d_call: -
clone_size: once
cdr3_length: 14
cdr3_nt: TGTGCCAGCAGCTTAGTAGGCTTGACTCGGGCTAGGGCCTTC
cdr3_aa: CASSLVGLTRARAF

j_call: TRBJ2-1
v_call: TRBV21-1
d_call: -
clone_size: -
cdr3_length: 17
cdr3_nt: TGTGCCAGCAGCGCCCCCCTAGCGGGAGGGCCTGTTTGTGAGCAGTTCTTC
cdr3_aa: CASSAPLAGGPVCEQFF

j_call: TRBJ2-5
v_call: TRBV7-2
d_call: -
clone_size: -
cdr3_length: 12
cdr3_nt: TGTGCCAGCAGCCTTAGACAAGAGACCCAGTACTTC
cdr3_aa: CASSLRQETQYF

j_call: TRBJ2-1
v_call: TRBV6-5
d_call: -
clone_size: -
cdr3_length: 14
cdr3_nt: TGTGCCAGCTATGCGGGTAACTCCTACAATGAGCAGTTCTTC
cdr3_aa: CASYAGNSYNEQFF

j_call: TRBJ1-2
v_call: TRBV27
d_call: TRBD1
clone_size: -
cdr3_length: 14
cdr3_nt: TGTGCCAGCAGCCCGGGACAGGGGCACTATGGCTACACCTTC
cdr3_aa: CASSPGQGHYGYTF

j_call: TRBJ2-3
v_call: TRBV2
d_call: -
clone_size: -
cdr3_length: 13
cdr3_nt: TGTGCCAGCAGCGCAGGGGAATCGGATACGCAGTATTTT
cdr3_aa: CASSAGESDTQYF

j_call: TRBJ2-2
v_call: TRBV7-8
d_call: TRBD2
clone_size: once
cdr3_length: 16
cdr3_nt: TGTGCCAGCAGTAGGCTAGCGGGAGGGGTTGGCGGGGAGCTGTTTTTT
cdr3_aa: CASSRLAGGVGGELFF

j_call: TRBJ1-5
v_call: TRBV14
d_call: -
clone_size: few
cdr3_length: 13
cdr3_nt: TGTGCCAGCAGCCAACAGGGGAATCAGCCCCAGCATTTT
cdr3_aa: CASSQQGNQPQHF

j_call: TRBJ1-1
v_call: TRBV15
d_call: -
clone_size: -
cdr3_length: 14
cdr3_nt: TGTGCCACCAGCAGAGATGTACAGAGGACTGAAGCTTTCTTT
cdr3_aa: CATSRDVQRTEAFF

j_call: TRBJ1-2
v_call: TRBV6-5
d_call: TRBD1
clone_size: -
cdr3_length: 14
cdr3_nt: TGTGCCAGCAGAACCCCCGGGACAGGGGTTGGCTACACCTTC
cdr3_aa: CASRTPGTGVGYTF

j_call: TRBJ1-2
v_call: TRBV7-8
d_call: TRBD1
clone_size: -
cdr3_length: 16
cdr3_nt: TGTGCCAGCAGCCATGAGCAGGGGGTTGGTATCTATGGCTACACCTTC
cdr3_aa: CASSHEQGVGIYGYTF

j_call: TRBJ1-1
v_call: TRBV6-1
d_call: -
clone_size: -
cdr3_length: 15
cdr3_nt: TGTGCCAGCAGAGCCACACAGGGTTACAACACTGAAGCTTTCTTT
cdr3_aa: CASRATQGYNTEAFF

j_call: TRBJ2-7
v_call: TRBV5-3
d_call: -
clone_size: -
cdr3_length: 17
cdr3_nt: TGTGCCAGAAGCAAACCTGATGGGAGTCGACGTTCCTACGAGCAGTACTTC
cdr3_aa: CARSKPDGSRRSYEQYF

j_call: TRBJ2-3
v_call: TRBV19
d_call: TRBD1
clone_size: -
cdr3_length: 14
cdr3_nt: TGTGCCAGTAGTAGACAACAGGGGGCAGATACGCAGTATTTT
cdr3_aa: CASSRQQGADTQYF

j_call: TRBJ2-3
v_call: TRBV7-2
d_call: TRBD1
clone_size: -
cdr3_length: 14
cdr3_nt: TGTGCCAGCAGCCCGGACAGGAGCACAGATACGCAGTATTTT
cdr3_aa: CASSPDRSTDTQYF

j_call: TRBJ1-1
v_call: TRBV5-1
d_call: -
clone_size: -
cdr3_length: 15
cdr3_nt: TGCGCCAGCAGCTCAACCCGAGGAGGGAACACTGAAGCTTTCTTT
cdr3_aa: CASSSTRGGNTEAFF

j_call: TRBJ2-1
v_call: TRBV12-5
d_call: -
clone_size: -
cdr3_length: 11
cdr3_nt: TGTGCTAGTCCAGGGAACGATGAGCAGTTCTTC
cdr3_aa: CASPGNDEQFF

j_call: TRBJ1-4
v_call: TRBV5-1
d_call: -
clone_size: -
cdr3_length: 13
cdr3_nt: TGCGCCAGCAGCCCGTACGGTGGTGAAAAACTGTTTTTT
cdr3_aa: CASSPYGGEKLFF

j_call: TRBJ2-7
v_call: TRBV7-9
d_call: -
clone_size: -
cdr3_length: 12
cdr3_nt: TGTGCCAGCAGCCCAACCGCGGGCGAGCAGTACTTC
cdr3_aa: CASSPTAGEQYF

j_call: TRBJ1-1
v_call: TRBV30
d_call: -
clone_size: few
cdr3_length: 15
cdr3_nt: TGTGCCTGGAGTGTCGGGGGACAATGGAACACTGAAGCTTTCTTT
cdr3_aa: CAWSVGGQWNTEAFF

j_call: TRBJ2-7
v_call: TRBV7-2
d_call: -
clone_size: -
cdr3_length: 13
cdr3_nt: TGTGCCAGCAGCTTGTACAGTCTCTACGAGCAGTACTTC
cdr3_aa: CASSLYSLYEQYF

j_call: TRBJ1-5
v_call: TRBV11-2
d_call: -
clone_size: -
cdr3_length: 15
cdr3_nt: TGTGCCAGCAGCCCCGGAGGGGGGCGCGATCAGCCCCAGCATTTT
cdr3_aa: CASSPGGGRDQPQHF

j_call: TRBJ2-1
v_call: TRBV2
d_call: -
clone_size: -
cdr3_length: 16
cdr3_nt: TGTGCCAGCAGTGGGCCCGGACGAACCTCTCACAATGAGCAGTTCTTC
cdr3_aa: CASSGPGRTSHNEQFF

j_call: TRBJ2-6
v_call: TRBV2
d_call: TRBD1
clone_size: -
cdr3_length: 15
cdr3_nt: TGTGCCAGCAGCGGAGACAGGGCTGGGGCCAACGTCCTGACTTTC
cdr3_aa: CASSGDRAGANVLTF